This paragraph reports one T cell receptor beta chain. V dropped 4 bases and J dropped 4; count of bases not matched to a gene: 7. CDR3 length equals 15 residues. Looked up from germline, CDR1 is MNHEY and CDR2 is SVGAGI. Source study methods: Estimation of nucleated cell counts relied on the amplification of reference gene primers. Only in-frame clones appear in the TCRdb table, and some are missing; sequencing was by immunoSEQ multiplex PCR. For V, J and clone size, that table is used; D and trimming come from the DNA. The sample carries around 92,000 clones, 86% recorded once. The source of the sample is a study of blood T cell repertoires in COVID-19. Study-wide background: Sites in the United States, Italy and Spain provided acute and convalescent COVID-19 samples. T cells, B-cell-depleted T cells, or PBMCs supplied cDNA or gDNA.

V is TRBV6-5 and J is TRBJ2-5; 9 bases are shared with TRBD2. The sequencing input was peripheral blood. This TCR derives from a human donor in a cohort sampled during active COVID-19. The chain's CDR3 is CASSSQREVGETQYF. CDR3 sequence (DNA): TGTGCCAGCAGTTCGCAGCGGGAGGTTGGAGAGACCCAGTACTTC.